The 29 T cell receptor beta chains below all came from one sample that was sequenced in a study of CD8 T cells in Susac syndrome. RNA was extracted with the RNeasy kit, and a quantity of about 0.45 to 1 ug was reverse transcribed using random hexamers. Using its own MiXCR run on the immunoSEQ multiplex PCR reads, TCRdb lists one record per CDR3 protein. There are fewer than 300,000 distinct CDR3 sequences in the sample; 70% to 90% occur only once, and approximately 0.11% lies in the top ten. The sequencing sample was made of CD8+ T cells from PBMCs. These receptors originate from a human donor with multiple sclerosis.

CDR3 DNA: TGTGCCAGCGGGGGGCTTAATTCACCCCTCCACTTT. This translates into CASGGLNSPLHF. The rearrangement links TRBV7-9 to TRBJ1-6; D possibly corresponds to TRBD1 (6 bases). CDR1 and CDR2 from the germline V gene are SEHNR and FQNEAQ (reference sequence). The CDR3 is 12 residues long. Deletions cut 8 bases from V and 6 bases from J, with 8 bases between.

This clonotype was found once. The CDR3 sequence: CASSYSVTERENAYTQYF. CDR3 sequence (DNA): TGTGCCAGCAGTTACAGTGTTACAGAGCGGGAGAATGCTTATACGCAGTATTTT. The V call is TRBV6-2 or TRBV6-3, the J call TRBJ2-3; 8 bases are shared with TRBD2. This CDR3 has 18 amino acids. Germline CDR1 and CDR2: MNHEY and SVGEGT. V shed 2 bases and J 7 bases; nucleotides not matched to a gene: 17.

The CDR3 bases are TGTGCCAGCAGTTCCGACAGGCCACAGGGGCAGTACTTC. Its protein is CASSSDRPQGQYF. The gene calls are TRBV27 and TRBJ2-7; maybe TRBD1 (6 bases). The germline V gene encodes CDR1 MNHEY and CDR2 SMNVEV (reference sequence). Trimming left V 4 bases short and J 9 bases short, with 16 bases between. The CDR3 has 13 amino acids.

The CDR3 here is CASSFAGYNSPLHF. The DNA for the CDR3 is TGTGCCAGCAGTTTCGCAGGGTACAATTCACCCCTCCACTTT. V is TRBV12-3 or TRBV12-4 and J is TRBJ1-6; possibly TRBD1 for D (5 bases). The CDR3 contains 14 residues. V gave up 3 bases and J gave up 7 bases, with 10 bases separating them.

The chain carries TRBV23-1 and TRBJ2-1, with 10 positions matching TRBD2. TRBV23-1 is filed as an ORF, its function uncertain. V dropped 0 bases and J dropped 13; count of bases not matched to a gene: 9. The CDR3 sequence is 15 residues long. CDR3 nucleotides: TGCGCCAGCAGTCAATCTCCTAGCGGGGGTTACGAACAGTTCTTC. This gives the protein CASSQSPSGGYEQFF.

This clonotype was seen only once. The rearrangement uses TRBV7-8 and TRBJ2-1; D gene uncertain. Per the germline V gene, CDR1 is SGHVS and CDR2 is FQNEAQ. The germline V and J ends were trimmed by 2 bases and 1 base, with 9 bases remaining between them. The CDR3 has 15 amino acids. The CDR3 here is CASSLRSPSYNEQFF. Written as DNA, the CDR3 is TGTGCCAGCAGCTTACGGAGCCCTTCCTACAATGAGCAGTTCTTC.

The CDR3 DNA is TGTGCCAGCAGTTCGGGGCTAGCGCCCACCTACGAGCAGTACTTC. Translated: CASSSGLAPTYEQYF. The chain uses TRBV2 and TRBJ2-7, with a tentative D call TRBD2 (6 bases). This CDR3 has 15 amino acids. V dropped 5 bases and J dropped 2 bases, with 16 bases sitting between them. Germline values: CDR1 SNHLY, CDR2 FYNNEI.

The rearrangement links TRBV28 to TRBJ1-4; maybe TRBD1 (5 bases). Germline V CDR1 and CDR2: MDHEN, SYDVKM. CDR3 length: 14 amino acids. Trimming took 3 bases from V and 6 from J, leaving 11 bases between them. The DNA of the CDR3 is TGTGCCAGCAGTTTCGAGGGGATAGATGAAAAACTGTTTTTT. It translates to CASSFEGIDEKLFF.

The CDR3 DNA reads as TGCAGTGCTAGCAGAGTCCCTATAGGGCGGGAGGGCAGGAATGAGCAGTTCTTC. Encoded protein: CSASRVPIGREGRNEQFF. The V and J genes are TRBV20-1 and TRBJ2-1, with 9 nucleotides matching TRBD2. The V segment lost 3 bases and the J segment 7 bases; nucleotides outside the gene matches: 19. The germline V gene encodes CDR1 DFQATT and CDR2 SNEGSKA (reference sequence). There are 18 residues in the CDR3.

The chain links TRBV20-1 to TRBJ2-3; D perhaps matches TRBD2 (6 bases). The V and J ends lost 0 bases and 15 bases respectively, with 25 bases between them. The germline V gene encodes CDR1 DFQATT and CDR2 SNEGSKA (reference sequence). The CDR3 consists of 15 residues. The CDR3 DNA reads TGCAGTGCTAGAGAGAGGGAATGGACTAAAAAAGAGGTCTATTTT. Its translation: CSAREREWTKKEVYF.

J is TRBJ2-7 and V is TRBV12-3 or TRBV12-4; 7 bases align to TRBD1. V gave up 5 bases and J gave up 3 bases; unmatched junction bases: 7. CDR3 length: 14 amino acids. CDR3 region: CASSPDRVIYEQYF. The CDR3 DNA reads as TGTGCCAGCAGTCCCGACAGGGTAATCTACGAGCAGTACTTC.

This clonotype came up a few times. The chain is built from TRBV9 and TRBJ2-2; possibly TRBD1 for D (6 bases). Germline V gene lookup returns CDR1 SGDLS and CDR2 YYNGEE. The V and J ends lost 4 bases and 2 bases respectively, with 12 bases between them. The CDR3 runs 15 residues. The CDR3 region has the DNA TGTGCCAGCAGCCCTCGGACAGTCAACACCGGGGAGCTGTTTTTT. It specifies CASSPRTVNTGELFF.

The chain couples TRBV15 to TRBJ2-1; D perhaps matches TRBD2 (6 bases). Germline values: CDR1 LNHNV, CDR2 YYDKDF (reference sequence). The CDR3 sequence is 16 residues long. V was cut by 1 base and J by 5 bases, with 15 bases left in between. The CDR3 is CATSRVRRASNNEQFF. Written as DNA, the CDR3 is TGTGCCACCAGCAGAGTTCGGAGGGCCAGTAACAATGAGCAGTTCTTC.

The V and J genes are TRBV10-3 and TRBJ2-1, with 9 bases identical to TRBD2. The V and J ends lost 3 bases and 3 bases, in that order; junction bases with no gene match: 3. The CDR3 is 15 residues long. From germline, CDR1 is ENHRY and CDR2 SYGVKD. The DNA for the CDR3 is TGTGCCATCAGTGACGGGACTAGCCTCTACAATGAGCAGTTCTTC. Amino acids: CAISDGTSLYNEQFF.

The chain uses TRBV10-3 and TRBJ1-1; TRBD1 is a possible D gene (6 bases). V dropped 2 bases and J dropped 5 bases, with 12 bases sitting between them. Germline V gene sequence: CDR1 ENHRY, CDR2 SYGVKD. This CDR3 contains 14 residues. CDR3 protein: CAISEGGRGTEAFF. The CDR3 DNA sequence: TGTGCCATCAGTGAGGGGGGGCGCGGGACTGAAGCTTTCTTT.

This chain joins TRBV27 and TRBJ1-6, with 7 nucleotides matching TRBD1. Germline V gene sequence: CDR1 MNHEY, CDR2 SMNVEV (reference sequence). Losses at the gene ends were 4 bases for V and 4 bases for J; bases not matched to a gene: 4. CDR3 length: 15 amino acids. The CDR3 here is CASSSLTGYNSPLHF. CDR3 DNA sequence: TGTGCCAGCAGTTCCCTGACAGGGTATAATTCACCCCTCCACTTT.

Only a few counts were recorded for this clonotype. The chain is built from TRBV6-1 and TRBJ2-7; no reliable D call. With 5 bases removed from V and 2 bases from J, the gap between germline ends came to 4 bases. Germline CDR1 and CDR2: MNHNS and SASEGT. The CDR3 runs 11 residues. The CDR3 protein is CASSFAYEQYF. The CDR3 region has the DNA TGTGCCAGCAGTTTCGCCTACGAGCAGTACTTC.

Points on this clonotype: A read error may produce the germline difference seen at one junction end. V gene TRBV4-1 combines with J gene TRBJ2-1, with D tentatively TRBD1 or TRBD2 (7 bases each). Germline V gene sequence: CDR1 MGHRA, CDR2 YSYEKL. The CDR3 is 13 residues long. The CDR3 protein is CASGQGGLSEQFF. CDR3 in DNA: TGCGCCAGCGGCCAGGGGGGGTTAAGTGAGCAGTTCTTC.

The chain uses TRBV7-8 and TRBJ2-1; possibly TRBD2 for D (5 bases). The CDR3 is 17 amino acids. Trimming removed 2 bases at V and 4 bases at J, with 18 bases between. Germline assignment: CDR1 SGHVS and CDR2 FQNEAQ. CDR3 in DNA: TGTGCCAGCAGCTTAAAGCCTACCCTAGGGAGTTACAATGAGCAGTTCTTC. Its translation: CASSLKPTLGSYNEQFF.

The CDR3 loop is CASSSYSGARYTEAFF. As DNA, the CDR3 is TGTGCCAGCAGCTCGTACTCGGGGGCGCGTTATACTGAAGCTTTCTTT. The chain is built from TRBV3-1 and TRBJ1-1, with D possibly matching TRBD1 (6 bases). Trimming removed 5 bases at V and 5 bases at J, with 21 bases between. Germline-derived CDR1 and CDR2 are LGHDT and YNNKEL (reference sequence). The CDR3 has 16 amino acids.

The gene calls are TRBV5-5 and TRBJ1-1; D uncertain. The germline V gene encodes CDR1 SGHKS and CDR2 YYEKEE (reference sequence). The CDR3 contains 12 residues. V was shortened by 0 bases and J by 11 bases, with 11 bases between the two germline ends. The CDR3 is CASSLAVEKAFF. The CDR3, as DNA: TGTGCCAGCAGCTTGGCGGTAGAGAAGGCTTTCTTT.

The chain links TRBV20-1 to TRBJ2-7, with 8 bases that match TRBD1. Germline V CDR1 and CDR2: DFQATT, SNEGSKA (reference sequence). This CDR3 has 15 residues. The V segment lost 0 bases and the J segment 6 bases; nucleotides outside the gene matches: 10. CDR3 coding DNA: TGCAGTGCTAGAGATCCCGACAGGGGAAGAGGCGAGCAGTACTTC. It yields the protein CSARDPDRGRGEQYF.

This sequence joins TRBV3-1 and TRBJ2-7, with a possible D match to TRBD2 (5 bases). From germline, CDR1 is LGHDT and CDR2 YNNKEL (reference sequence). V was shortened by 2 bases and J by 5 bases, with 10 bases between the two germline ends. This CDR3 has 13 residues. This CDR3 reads CASSQLSRDEQYF. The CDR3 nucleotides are TGTGCCAGCAGCCAACTATCGCGGGACGAGCAGTACTTC.

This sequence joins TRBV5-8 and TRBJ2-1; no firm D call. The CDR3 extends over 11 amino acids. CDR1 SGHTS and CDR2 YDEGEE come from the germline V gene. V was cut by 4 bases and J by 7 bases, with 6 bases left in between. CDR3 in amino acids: CASSTENEQFF. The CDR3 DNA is TGTGCCAGCAGCACAGAGAATGAGCAGTTCTTC.

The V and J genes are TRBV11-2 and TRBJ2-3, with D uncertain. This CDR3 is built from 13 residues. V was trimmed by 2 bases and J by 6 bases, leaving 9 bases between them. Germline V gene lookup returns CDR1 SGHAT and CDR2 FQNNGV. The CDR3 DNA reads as TGTGCCAGCAGCTTAATCTCGCGGGATACGCAGTATTTT. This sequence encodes CASSLISRDTQYF.

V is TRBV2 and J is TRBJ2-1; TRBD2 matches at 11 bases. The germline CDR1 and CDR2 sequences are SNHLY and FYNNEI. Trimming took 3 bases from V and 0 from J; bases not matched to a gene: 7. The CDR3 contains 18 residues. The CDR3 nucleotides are TGTGCCAGCAGTGAGCGGACTAGCGGGTCGAGCTCCTACAATGAGCAGTTCTTC. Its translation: CASSERTSGSSSYNEQFF.

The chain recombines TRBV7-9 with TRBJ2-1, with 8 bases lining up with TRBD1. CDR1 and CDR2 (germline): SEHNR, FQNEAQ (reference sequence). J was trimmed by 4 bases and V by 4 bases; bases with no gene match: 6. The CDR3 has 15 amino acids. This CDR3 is CASSSRQGKYNEQFF. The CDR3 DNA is TGTGCCAGCAGCTCAAGACAGGGGAAATACAATGAGCAGTTCTTC.

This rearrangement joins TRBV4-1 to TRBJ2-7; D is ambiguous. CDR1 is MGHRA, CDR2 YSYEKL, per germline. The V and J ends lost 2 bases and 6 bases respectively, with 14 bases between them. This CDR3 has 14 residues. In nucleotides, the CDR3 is TGCGCCAGCAGCCAAAAACCTAAATGGGGCGAGCAGTACTTC. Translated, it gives CASSQKPKWGEQYF.

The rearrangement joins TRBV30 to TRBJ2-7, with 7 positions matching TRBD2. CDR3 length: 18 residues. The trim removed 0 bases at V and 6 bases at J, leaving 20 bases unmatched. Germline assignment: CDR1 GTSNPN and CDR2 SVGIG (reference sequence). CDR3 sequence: CAWSVHPGRLAVVSEQYF. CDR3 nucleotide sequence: TGTGCCTGGAGTGTACACCCCGGTCGGCTAGCGGTTGTGAGCGAGCAGTACTTC.